The TCR beta chain described here comes from a study of T cells in pancreatic ductal adenocarcinoma. Study-level points and caveats: Compared with tumor, blood showed more total productive templates and about 8.1-fold more clonotypes. Results skew toward the minority of patients with early-stage disease. Blood clonality (around 0.066) did not differ significantly from tumor (around 0.12). Tumor-versus-blood clonality comparisons may be biased toward lower tumor diversity.

The method was immunoSEQ multiplex PCR; TCRdb's version includes in-frame clones alone and lacks a portion of them. This sample has about 11,000 clones; roughly 89% occur once, and the top ten carry 18%. There are 14 residues in the CDR3. CDR1 and CDR2 from the germline V gene are SGHRS and YFSETQ. V was trimmed by 0 bases and J by 2 bases, leaving 7 bases between them. Comments on this clone: Its specificity is unknown.

No neoadjuvant therapy was given to the selected pancreatic ductal adenocarcinoma patients before their surgery. The receptor's source is a human donor with pancreatic ductal adenocarcinoma. The chain recombines TRBV5-1 with TRBJ2-3; D not certain. The sequencing input was PBMCs. CDR3 amino acids: CASSLGGYTDTQYF. The CDR3 nucleotides read TGCGCCAGCAGCTTGGGGGGATACACAGATACGCAGTATTTT.